The 10 T cell receptor beta chains in this list originate from one sample, sequenced in a study of blood T cell repertoires in COVID-19 (TCRdb year 2020). The library was prepared using the immunoSEQ multiplex PCR assay. Entries here come from immuneACCESS through TCRdb and include only in-frame sequences with V and J called. Some clones fail to appear in such tables; in the studies checked, an unresolved V gene covers under half of the shortfall, and the cause of the remainder is unknown. Counted in this sample were tens of thousands of clones; 86% of them appeared once. The top ten hold approximately 11% of the sample. Sequencing used peripheral blood. The receptors stem from a man in his 70s with active or convalescent COVID-19.

This clone has a single count. The chain couples TRBV29-1 to TRBJ2-3, with TRBD1 matching 12 bases. Trimming removed 7 bases from V and 1 base from J; junction bases left unmatched: 12. Per germline, CDR1 SQVTM and CDR2 ANQGSEA. The CDR3 has 17 amino acids. The CDR3 loop reads CSGLPGQGAKGTDTQYF. As DNA, the CDR3 is TGCAGCGGATTACCGGGACAGGGGGCCAAGGGCACAGATACGCAGTATTTT.

This clone occurred once. The chain carries TRBV28 and TRBJ1-1; perhaps TRBD1 as D (5 bases). This CDR3 region has 14 residues. Trimming took 2 bases from V and 7 from J, leaving 14 bases between them. The germline V gene encodes CDR1 MDHEN and CDR2 SYDVKM. The DNA of the CDR3 is TGTGCCAGCAGTTTAAGAGTGGGAGGGGTTGAAGCTTTCTTT. This sequence encodes CASSLRVGGVEAFF.

The gene calls are TRBV18 and TRBJ2-3, with unresolved D. V lost 3 bases and J lost 4, with 11 bases in between. The CDR3 consists of 14 residues. Germline CDR1 KGHSH, CDR2 LQKENI. CDR3 sequence: CASSPGFGPDTQYF. The DNA for the CDR3 is TGTGCCAGCTCACCCGGTTTCGGTCCAGATACGCAGTATTTT.

The V call is TRBV18, the J call TRBJ1-1; possibly TRBD1 for D (6 bases). Germline-derived CDR1 and CDR2 are KGHSH and LQKENI. V was pared by 1 base and J by 2 bases, with 11 bases between. The length of the CDR3 is 15 residues. The CDR3 DNA follows: TGTGCCAGCTCACCACGTGGACAGCGTAACACTGAAGCTTTCTTT. Protein sequence: CASSPRGQRNTEAFF.

The table lists this clone with a count of one. The rearrangement uses TRBV29-1 and TRBJ2-3; 9 nucleotides agree with TRBD2. J gave up 3 bases and V 4 bases, and 2 bases lay outside the gene matches. This CDR3 has 13 amino acids. CDR1 SQVTM and CDR2 ANQGSEA come from the germline V gene. The CDR3 here is CSVGTSGTDTQYF. CDR3 in DNA: TGCAGCGTTGGCACTAGCGGGACAGATACGCAGTATTTT.

V is TRBV2 and J is TRBJ1-5; D uncertain. The CDR3 has 14 residues. Per the germline V gene, CDR1 is SNHLY and CDR2 is FYNNEI. The germline V and J ends were trimmed by 6 bases and 3 bases, with 12 bases remaining between them. CDR3 in DNA: TGTGCCAGCAGCCTCCAGATGAACAATCAGCCCCAGCATTTT. Translating gives CASSLQMNNQPQHF.

The chain couples TRBV6-5 to TRBJ1-1; 9 bases line up with TRBD1. The CDR3 is 15 amino acids. CDR1 is MNHEY and CDR2 is SVGAGI in the germline V gene. J lost 6 bases, V lost 8 bases, and 13 bases had no gene match. The CDR3 DNA sequence: TGTGCCAGCGAAAAAAGAGGGACAGGGACCGCTGAAGCTTTCTTT. This sequence encodes CASEKRGTGTAEAFF.

The table lists this clone with a count of one. The V call is TRBV6-5, the J call TRBJ2-7; 8 positions agree with TRBD2. The CDR3 runs to 14 residues. CDR1 and CDR2 (germline): MNHEY, SVGAGI. With 7 bases clipped from V and 5 bases from J, the junction kept 10 bases outside the gene matches. DNA of the CDR3: TGTGCCAGCACCCGGCGGGAGGCCCGAAACGAGCAGTACTTC. As protein: CASTRREARNEQYF.

This sequence joins TRBV11-3 and TRBJ2-1; 11 bases map to TRBD2. The CDR3 has 12 amino acids. CDR1 is SGHNT, CDR2 YENEEA, per germline. Germline trimming cut 5 bases from V and 10 bases from J; bases unmatched to any gene: 1. CDR3 nucleotides: TGTGCCAGCAGCCGGACTAGCGGGGAGCAGTTCTTC. This encodes CASSRTSGEQFF.

The chain employs TRBV20-1 and TRBJ2-5, with D maybe TRBD2 (7 bases). V dropped 6 bases and J dropped 10 bases, with 15 bases sitting between them. Germline lookup yields CDR1 DFQATT and CDR2 SNEGSKA (reference sequence). The CDR3 has 11 residues. CDR3 loop: CSANRAGVQYF. Here the CDR3 DNA reads TGCAGTGCGAACAGGGCGGGAGTCCAGTACTTC.